This is a list of T cell receptor beta chains from one sample in a study of blood T cell repertoires in COVID-19. Data came from immunoSEQ multiplex PCR; TCRdb stores just in-frame clones and leaves some out. The profile shows 150,000 or so clones, 70% to 90% of them singletons. Sequencing was done on a sample of peripheral blood. The receptors derive from a man aged 40-55 years who had recovered from COVID-19. Each CDR3 is given with its conserved first and last residue. The order of the fields is J gene, D gene, clone size, V gene, CDR3 protein, CDR3 DNA. D genes are given only for firm matches. Part of the rows lack a size; the others show once, few, many or a class for expanded clones.

>TRBJ1-5|.|.|TRBV4-1
CASSQDPYSNQPQHF
TGCGCCAGCAGCCAAGACCCGTATAGCAATCAGCCCCAGCATTTT
>TRBJ2-7|TRBD2|.|TRBV3-1/TRBV3-2
CASGETSFRYEQYF
TGTGCCAGCGGGGAGACTAGCTTTCGATACGAGCAGTACTTC
>TRBJ2-7|TRBD2|.|TRBV6-6
CASSTRTSGSYEQYF
TGTGCCAGCAGTACTCGGACTAGCGGGAGCTACGAGCAGTACTTC
>TRBJ2-3|TRBD1|.|TRBV18
CASSLGQTDTQYF
TGTGCCAGCTCCTTGGGACAGACAGATACGCAGTATTTT
>TRBJ2-5|TRBD2|.|TRBV5-1
CASSQAGQETQYF
TGCGCCAGCAGCCAAGCGGGACAAGAGACCCAGTACTTC
>TRBJ2-3|TRBD2|.|TRBV9
CASSALPGLAIDTQYF
TGTGCCAGCAGCGCCCTCCCTGGACTAGCGATAGATACGCAGTATTTT
>TRBJ2-7|TRBD1|.|TRBV7-9
CASSLRQGLDEQYF
TGTGCCAGCAGCTTGAGACAGGGCCTCGACGAGCAGTACTTC
>TRBJ1-2|.|.|TRBV4-3
CASSQDAATLYGYTF
TGCGCCAGCAGCCAAGATGCGGCCACCCTCTATGGCTACACCTTC
>TRBJ1-1|.|.|TRBV7-8
CASSLYPQGGNTEAFF
TGTGCCAGCAGCTTATACCCCCAAGGAGGGAACACTGAAGCTTTCTTT
>TRBJ1-1|.|.|TRBV18
CASSPSHRTFQTEAFF
TGTGCCAGCTCACCATCACATCGGACTTTTCAGACTGAAGCTTTCTTT
>TRBJ2-7|.|.|TRBV18
CASVRAAGYEQYF
TGTGCCAGCGTACGGGCCGCGGGCTACGAGCAGTACTTC
>TRBJ2-3|.|.|TRBV28
CASSQTIEGDTQYF
TGTGCCAGCAGTCAGACTATAGAGGGAGATACGCAGTATTTT
>TRBJ2-2|.|.|TRBV19
CASSLTSPGLNTGELFF
TGTGCCAGTAGTCTTACTAGCCCGGGGTTGAACACCGGGGAGCTGTTTTTT
>TRBJ1-1|.|.|TRBV27
CASKLPNTEAFF
TGTGCCAGTAAGCTTCCCAACACTGAAGCTTTCTTT
>TRBJ1-1|.|.|TRBV19
CASSMFPNMNTEAFF
TGTGCCAGTAGTATGTTTCCAAACATGAACACTGAAGCTTTCTTT
>TRBJ2-7|.|.|TRBV11-2
CASSLAPDPATYEQYF
TGTGCCAGCAGCTTAGCTCCCGATCCCGCTACCTACGAGCAGTACTTC
>TRBJ2-1|.|once|TRBV4-3
CASSQARHSGSEQFF
TGCGCCAGCAGCCAAGCCCGACACAGTGGGTCGGAGCAGTTCTTC
>TRBJ2-6|TRBD2|.|TRBV27
CASSPIVSGRGGANVLTF
TGTGCCAGCAGTCCCATTGTTAGCGGGAGAGGAGGGGCCAACGTCCTGACTTTC
>TRBJ2-4|.|.|TRBV6-2/TRBV6-3
CASSYFYREGIQYF
TGTGCCAGCAGTTACTTCTACAGGGAGGGCATTCAGTACTTC
>TRBJ2-5|.|.|TRBV19
CASSNPPEGETQYF
TGTGCCAGTAGTAACCCACCCGAGGGAGAGACCCAGTACTTC
>TRBJ2-1|TRBD2|.|TRBV18
CASSARTTSGASYNEQFF
TGTGCCAGCTCAGCAAGGACGACTAGCGGAGCCTCCTACAATGAGCAGTTCTTC
>TRBJ2-5|TRBD1|.|TRBV6-4
CASSDVTGDETQYF
TGTGCCAGCAGTGACGTCACAGGGGACGAGACCCAGTACTTC
>TRBJ1-1|.|.|TRBV6-5
CASRPRAGRAFF
TGTGCCAGCAGGCCACGGGCGGGGAGGGCTTTCTTT
>TRBJ1-1|.|once|TRBV30
CAWSWGQNTEAFF
TGTGCCTGGAGTTGGGGACAGAACACTGAAGCTTTCTTT
>TRBJ2-7|TRBD1|.|TRBV7-2
CASSPIYRGGEQYF
TGTGCCAGCAGCCCAATTTACAGGGGTGGCGAGCAGTACTTC
>TRBJ2-7|TRBD1|.|TRBV28
CASTWTGAYEQYF
TGTGCCAGCACCTGGACAGGGGCCTACGAGCAGTACTTC
>TRBJ1-1|.|.|TRBV6-5
CASSYYGTNTEAFF
TGTGCCAGCAGTTACTACGGGACAAACACTGAAGCTTTCTTT
>TRBJ2-3|TRBD2|.|TRBV19
CASSIGAGGADTQYF
TGTGCCAGTAGTATTGGAGCGGGAGGAGCAGATACGCAGTATTTT
>TRBJ2-1|.|.|TRBV7-8
CASSLGGGEGREQFF
TGTGCCAGCAGCTTAGGGGGGGGCGAGGGAAGGGAGCAGTTCTTC
>TRBJ1-1|.|.|TRBV7-3
CASSLGGVGTEAFF
TGTGCCAGCAGCTTAGGGGGGGTTGGCACTGAAGCTTTCTTT
>TRBJ2-2|.|.|TRBV10-3
CAISEGGRTGELFF
TGTGCCATCAGTGAAGGGGGAAGGACCGGGGAGCTGTTTTTT
>TRBJ1-2|.|.|TRBV5-6
CASSHGQSGMIRGGYTF
TGTGCCAGCAGCCACGGACAGTCGGGGATGATTCGGGGAGGCTACACCTTC
>TRBJ1-6|TRBD1|once|TRBV5-5
CASSLTGGASPLHF
TGTGCCAGCAGCTTGACAGGGGGCGCATCACCCCTCCACTTT
>TRBJ1-1|.|.|TRBV9
CASSVERDTEAFF
TGTGCCAGCAGCGTAGAAAGAGACACTGAAGCTTTCTTT
>TRBJ1-2|.|.|TRBV27
CASQGNYGYTF
TGTGCTTCCCAGGGCAACTATGGCTACACCTTC
>TRBJ2-5|.|.|TRBV2
CASRRGQETQYF
TGTGCCAGCAGAAGGGGCCAAGAGACCCAGTACTTC
>TRBJ1-2|.|.|TRBV2
CASGVRAEGYTF
TGTGCCAGCGGAGTCAGGGCGGAGGGCTACACCTTC
>TRBJ2-1|TRBD2|few|TRBV3-1/TRBV3-2
CASSPLAGAAYNEQFF
TGTGCCAGCAGCCCCTTAGCGGGGGCCGCCTACAATGAGCAGTTCTTC
>TRBJ2-3|TRBD1|.|TRBV19
CASSKGQLVGTDTQYF
TGTGCCAGTAGCAAGGGACAGCTCGTTGGGACAGATACGCAGTATTTT
>TRBJ2-1|.|.|TRBV18
CASSPIGKTNNEQFF
TGTGCCAGCTCACCGATCGGGAAAACTAACAATGAGCAGTTCTTC
>TRBJ2-3|.|few|TRBV11-3
CASSLDPVTDTQYF
TGTGCCAGCAGCTTAGATCCGGTCACAGATACGCAGTATTTT
>TRBJ1-5|.|.|TRBV18
CASSPDGHRNQPQHF
TGTGCCAGCTCACCAGATGGACACCGCAATCAGCCCCAGCATTTT
>TRBJ2-1|.|.|TRBV7-2
CASSSRGSYNEQFF
TGTGCCAGCAGCTCTCGGGGGTCGTACAATGAGCAGTTCTTC
>TRBJ2-7|.|.|TRBV6-4
CASSDPPRRRYTSYEQYF
TGTGCCAGCAGTGACCCCCCCCGGCGGCGTTACACCTCCTACGAGCAGTACTTC
>TRBJ2-3|.|.|TRBV9
CASSGASTDTQYF
TGTGCCAGCAGCGGGGCGAGCACAGATACGCAGTATTTT
>TRBJ1-1|.|.|TRBV5-4
CASSFSDTEAFF
TGTGCCAGCAGCTTCTCGGACACTGAAGCTTTCTTT
>TRBJ1-2|TRBD1|.|TRBV19
CASNIGQGARNYGYTF
TGTGCCAGTAATATAGGACAGGGGGCCAGAAACTATGGCTACACCTTC
>TRBJ1-5|.|.|TRBV4-3
CASSQDGGNGQPQHF
TGCGCCAGCAGCCAAGATGGCGGGAATGGCCAGCCCCAGCATTTT
>TRBJ2-3|TRBD1|once|TRBV5-1
CASSSTGAYTDTQYF
TGCGCCAGCAGCTCGACAGGGGCCTACACAGATACGCAGTATTTT
>TRBJ2-7|TRBD1|.|TRBV4-3
CASSQDRQGDEQYF
TGCGCCAGCAGCCAAGATCGGCAGGGGGATGAGCAGTACTTC
>TRBJ2-7|.|.|TRBV27
CASSSGLGYEQYF
TGTGCCAGCAGTTCTGGGCTGGGCTACGAGCAGTACTTC
>TRBJ2-3|TRBD2|.|TRBV29-1
CSVGTSGSPSTDTQYF
TGCAGCGTCGGAACTAGCGGGAGTCCTAGCACAGATACGCAGTATTTT
>TRBJ1-2|.|.|TRBV20-1
CSASQYYGYTF
TGCAGTGCTAGTCAGTACTATGGCTACACCTTC
>TRBJ1-3|TRBD1|.|TRBV19
CASSLTGGTGNTIYF
TGTGCCAGTAGCCTCACAGGGGGGACTGGAAACACCATATATTTT